The 10 T cell receptor beta chains below were found in one sample sequenced in a study of beta chain features in type 1 diabetes. Reverse transcription of all isolated RNA meant that expressed TCRB transcripts were sequenced. Libraries were prepared by immunoSEQ multiplex PCR; TCRdb keeps only in-frame clonotypes and omits some of them. The table shows about 370,000 clones, with roughly 9.8% occurring only once. These receptors' antigens are unknown. Study outcomes and limitations: Shortening of TCRB CDR3s, moderate but significant, appeared in all four CD4+ subsets of Type 1 diabetes patients.

Sequences were obtained from central memory CD4+ T cells from blood. The receptors here all came from a young man with type 1 diabetes.

V gene TRBV18 combines with J gene TRBJ2-6; TRBD1 or TRBD2 may be the D gene (5 bases each). The germline gives CDR1 KGHSH, CDR2 LQKENI. This CDR3 comprises 17 residues. With 4 bases removed from V and 0 bases from J, the gap between germline ends came to 13 bases. In nucleotides, the CDR3 is TGTGCCAGCTCACAGCAGGGAGAGAACTCTGGGGCCAACGTCCTGACTTTC. It yields the protein CASSQQGENSGANVLTF.

This clone was counted between two and nine times. The genes are TRBV6-6 and TRBJ2-1; TRBD1 matches at 7 bases. Per the germline V gene, CDR1 is MNHNY and CDR2 is SVGAGI (reference sequence). With V trimmed by 7 bases and J by 13 bases, 10 bases remained unmatched. This CDR3 has 12 residues. CDR3 loop: CASTLEGARQFF. CDR3 bases: TGTGCCAGCACCCTTGAGGGGGCGCGTCAGTTCTTC.

This clone was seen many times. CDR3 DNA: TGTGCCAGCAGCGAGGGGGCGTTGCCCCAGCATTTT. Residues: CASSEGALPQHF. The chain is built from TRBV9 and TRBJ1-5; 7 positions match TRBD1. J lost 9 bases, V lost 3 bases, and 3 bases had no gene match. The germline V gene has CDR1 SGDLS and CDR2 YYNGEE. The CDR3 is made up of 12 amino acids. The variable domain in full, with the rest retrieved from reference TRBV9 and TRBJ1-5, is DSGVTQTPKHLITATGQRVTLRCSPRSGDLSVYWYQQSLDQGLQFLIQYYNGEERAKGNILERFSAQQFPDLHSELNLSSLELGDSALYFCASSEGALPQHFGDGTRLSIL.

This clone came up a few times. The V and J genes are TRBV7-2 and TRBJ2-1, with 7 bases identical to TRBD1. This CDR3 has 15 amino acids. Germline V gene sequence: CDR1 SGHTA, CDR2 FQGNSA. V lost 5 bases and J lost 0; bases outside the gene matches: 4. CDR3 amino acids: CASSPRQGSYNEQFF. CDR3 nucleotides: TGTGCCAGCAGCCCCCGACAGGGCTCCTACAATGAGCAGTTCTTC.

The genes are TRBV9 and TRBJ2-5; possible D gene TRBD1, 6 bases. The CDR3 runs 14 residues. Trimming pared 1 base from V and 2 bases from J, leaving 9 bases between. CDR1 and CDR2 from the germline V gene are SGDLS and YYNGEE. CDR3 DNA sequence: TGTGCCAGCAGCGTAAGGACAGCGCAAGAGACCCAGTACTTC. This sequence encodes CASSVRTAQETQYF.

The table lists this clone with a few counts. The V call is TRBV7-2, the J call TRBJ2-1, with unresolved D. The CDR3 is 14 amino acids. Trimming took 3 bases from V and 0 from J, leaving 6 bases between them. CDR1 is SGHTA, CDR2 FQGNSA, per germline. The DNA of the CDR3 is TGTGCCAGCAGCTTGCAGATCTCCTACAATGAGCAGTTCTTC. Translation gives CASSLQISYNEQFF.

The chain couples TRBV28 to TRBJ2-4, with 14 bases fitting TRBD2. Unmatched junction bases numbered 7, after V lost 2 bases and J lost 7 bases. The germline V gene has CDR1 MDHEN and CDR2 SYDVKM. The CDR3 length is 17 residues. CDR3 sequence: CASSLPGLAGDGNIQYF. CDR3 coding DNA: TGTGCCAGCAGTTTACCGGGACTAGCGGGAGATGGTAACATTCAGTACTTC.

This clone was observed many times. The J gene is TRBJ2-3, the V gene TRBV29-1; possible D gene TRBD2, 6 bases. The CDR3 is made up of 14 amino acids. CDR1 SQVTM and CDR2 ANQGSEA come from the germline V gene. V gave up 4 bases and J gave up 6 bases, with 17 bases separating them. CDR3 sequence: CSVALRERPDTQYF. The CDR3 DNA follows: TGCAGCGTTGCCCTTCGGGAGAGACCGGATACGCAGTATTTT.

This clone was seen ten or more times. At the DNA level, this CDR3 is encoded by other sequences in the same sample as well. The chain is built from TRBV2 and TRBJ1-4; weak D call: TRBD1 (5 bases). The length of the CDR3 is 11 residues. Germline-derived CDR1 and CDR2 are SNHLY and FYNNEI. The V gene lost 8 bases and the J gene lost 14 bases, with 15 bases spanning the gap. The CDR3 reads CASQGSGPLFF. The CDR3 DNA follows: TGTGCCAGCCAGGGTTCAGGTCCCCTGTTTTTT.

The sample holds a few counts of this clone. The CDR3 sequence: CASSRNRDTGELFF. The CDR3 DNA follows: TGTGCCAGCTCTCGAAACAGGGACACCGGGGAGCTGTTTTTT. The genes are TRBV18 and TRBJ2-2, with D perhaps TRBD1 (6 bases). Germline values: CDR1 KGHSH, CDR2 LQKENI. The germline V and J ends were trimmed by 6 bases and 3 bases, with 11 bases remaining between them. The CDR3 contains 14 residues. Full variable domain (missing parts from reference TRBV18 and TRBJ2-2): NAGVMQNPRHLVRRRGQEARLRCSPMKGHSHVYWYRQLPEEGLKFMVYLQKENIIDESGMPKERFSAEFPKEGPSILRIQQVVRGDSAAYFCASSRNRDTGELFFGEGSRLTVL.